The rows below give T cell receptor beta chains drawn from one sample of a study of pediatric ulcerative colitis. Here immunoSEQ multiplex PCR was the method, and the copy in TCRdb shows in-frame clones only, minus some. The table has tens of thousands of clones, less than 90% seen once. The sample taken for sequencing was blood. The receptors originated from a boy younger than 18 with severe ulcerative colitis. Each CDR3 is given with its conserved first and last residue. The order of the fields is J gene, V gene, D gene, CDR3 DNA, CDR3 protein. A D gene is named only where the DNA matches it firmly.

j_gene: TRBJ1-1; v_gene: TRBV21-1; d_gene: .; CDR3nt: TGTGCCAGCAGCACCCACCCCCGGGACAGGAACACTGAAGCTTTCTTT; CDR3aa: CASSTHPRDRNTEAFF
j_gene: TRBJ2-3; v_gene: TRBV19; d_gene: .; CDR3nt: TGTGCCAGTAGTATAGGAAAAGGCAGTAGCACAGATACGCAGTATTTT; CDR3aa: CASSIGKGSSTDTQYF
j_gene: TRBJ1-1; v_gene: TRBV5-1; d_gene: TRBD1; CDR3nt: TGCGCCAGCAGCAGTCGTCCAGGGGGCGACACTGAAGCTTTCTTT; CDR3aa: CASSSRPGGDTEAFF
j_gene: TRBJ1-2; v_gene: TRBV20-1; d_gene: .; CDR3nt: TGCAGTGCCTTAGCTAACTATGGCTACACCTTC; CDR3aa: CSALANYGYTF
j_gene: TRBJ2-1; v_gene: TRBV10-1; d_gene: TRBD2; CDR3nt: TGCGCCAGCAGGAGGACTAGCGGCTACAATGAGCAGTTCTTC; CDR3aa: CASRRTSGYNEQFF
j_gene: TRBJ2-1; v_gene: TRBV7-2; d_gene: TRBD2; CDR3nt: TGTGCCAGCAGCCTGACTAGCGGGAACCACAATGAGCAGTTCTTC; CDR3aa: CASSLTSGNHNEQFF
j_gene: TRBJ2-5; v_gene: TRBV6-1; d_gene: .; CDR3nt: TGTGCCAGCAGTGAAAGGCTCAATAAGGGAGAGACCCAGTACTTC; CDR3aa: CASSERLNKGETQYF
j_gene: TRBJ2-1; v_gene: TRBV13; d_gene: .; CDR3nt: TGTGCCAGCAGCTTAGGCCCCACCAACCTAAACAATGAGCAGTTCTTC; CDR3aa: CASSLGPTNLNNEQFF
j_gene: TRBJ2-7; v_gene: TRBV6-1; d_gene: TRBD2; CDR3nt: TGTGCCAGCAGTGAACTAGCGGGAGGGCCGTGGGGCGAGCAGTACTTC; CDR3aa: CASSELAGGPWGEQYF
j_gene: TRBJ2-1; v_gene: TRBV7-8; d_gene: .; CDR3nt: TGTGCCAGCAGCTTAGGGGTCCCGCGGGAGCAGTTCTTC; CDR3aa: CASSLGVPREQFF
j_gene: TRBJ1-5; v_gene: TRBV19; d_gene: TRBD1; CDR3nt: TGTGCCAGTAGTATAGGAGACAGGGGAAGCAATCAGCCCCAGCATTTT; CDR3aa: CASSIGDRGSNQPQHF
j_gene: TRBJ1-2; v_gene: TRBV29-1; d_gene: TRBD1; CDR3nt: TGCAGCGTCCAACACTTAGGGACAGGCCTTTTCTATGGCTACACCTTC; CDR3aa: CSVQHLGTGLFYGYTF
j_gene: TRBJ2-3; v_gene: TRBV5-1; d_gene: TRBD2; CDR3nt: TGCGCCAGCAGCTTGGGCCTAGCGGGAGGAGCAGATACGCAGTATTTT; CDR3aa: CASSLGLAGGADTQYF
j_gene: TRBJ1-3; v_gene: TRBV7-9; d_gene: TRBD1; CDR3nt: TGTGCCAGCAGTTCCGACAGGGCCGGTGAAAACACCATATATTTT; CDR3aa: CASSSDRAGENTIYF
j_gene: TRBJ2-2; v_gene: TRBV6-5; d_gene: .; CDR3nt: TGTGCCAGCAGTTACTTGGGAGCTTACACCGGGGAGCTGTTTTTT; CDR3aa: CASSYLGAYTGELFF
j_gene: TRBJ2-7; v_gene: TRBV10-2; d_gene: .; CDR3nt: TGCGCCAGCGGGACCACCGACCTCCAGTACTTC; CDR3aa: CASGTTDLQYF
j_gene: TRBJ1-1; v_gene: TRBV29-1; d_gene: .; CDR3nt: TGCAGCGTTCCACCGGGGGTCCACACTGAAGCTTTCTTT; CDR3aa: CSVPPGVHTEAFF
j_gene: TRBJ2-7; v_gene: TRBV5-8; d_gene: .; CDR3nt: TGTGCCAGCAGCTTGACACAGTCTGGCTCCTACGAGCAGTACTTC; CDR3aa: CASSLTQSGSYEQYF
j_gene: TRBJ2-1; v_gene: TRBV27; d_gene: .; CDR3nt: TGTGCCAGCTACGGCCGGGTAAACAATGAGCAGTTCTTC; CDR3aa: CASYGRVNNEQFF
j_gene: TRBJ2-1; v_gene: TRBV5-6; d_gene: .; CDR3nt: TGTGCCAGCAGCTTGAACGCCGGCGGGGAGCAGTTCTTC; CDR3aa: CASSLNAGGEQFF